The text below deals with one TCR beta chain. Antigen specificity is unknown. Looked up from germline, CDR1 is LNHNV and CDR2 is YYDKDF (reference sequence). The CDR3 covers 11 residues. The data stem from a study of monozygotic twins with inflammatory bowel disease. Study-wide findings and caveats: IBD patients shared fewer clonotypes with other individuals than healthy twins, especially patients with disease activity signs. Immunosuppressive treatments differing between patients may have added repertoire variability. The data offered no way to tell different T cell subtypes apart.

Molecular identifiers with 6-nucleotide sample barcodes were added during cDNA synthesis via template switching. TCRdb processed the 5' RACE reads again and assigns one entry to each CDR3 protein, with no DNA. The sample table includes nearly 450,000 distinct CDR3 sequences. The sequence was collected from a human donor with ulcerative colitis or Crohn's disease, or a healthy co-twin of an affected twin (not recorded which). The chain employs TRBV15 and TRBJ1-5. The specimen sequenced was blood. CDR3 sequence: CATVGAQPQHF. The full variable domain, its missing parts supplied by reference TRBV15 and TRBJ1-5, is DAMVIQNPRYQVTQFGKPVTLSCSQTLNHNVMYWYQQKSSQAPKLLFHYYDKDFNNEADTPDNFQSRRPNTSFCFLDIRSPGLGDTAMYLCATVGAQPQHFGDGTRLSIL.